The rows below give T cell receptor beta chains drawn from one sample of a study of T cell repertoires in cytomegalovirus infection. Their antigen targets remain unknown. TCRdb processed the reads anew with MiXCR; each CDR3 protein has one entry. The data hold roughly 920,000 distinct CDR3 sequences, with under 40% observed a single time. This sample comprised cultured CD8+ T cells from PBMCs, obtained from culture after CMV antigen stimulation. These receptors all stem from a human donor in good health (CMV status not recorded). Some clones in this sample may be carry-over from other donors' samples. Both conserved end residues are trimmed from each CDR3. Clone size is given for some rows only: seen once, a few or many times, or a class if the clone is expanded.

v_gene	abundance	j_gene	CDR3aa
TRBV6-2/TRBV6-3	-	TRBJ2-1	ASSLSGNTYNEQF
TRBV7-9	-	TRBJ2-7	ASSLPTDFVSYEQY
TRBV6-1	-	TRBJ2-1	ASSQAVSSYNKQF
TRBV29-1	-	TRBJ2-1	SVTGWRAYNEQF
TRBV2	-	TRBJ1-5	ASNRPGQGAQPQH
TRBV7-9	few	TRBJ1-4	ASSFWYPTNEKLF
TRBV27	-	TRBJ1-1	ASSLAGPTEAF
TRBV29-1	-	TRBJ2-2	SVSGTTNTGELF
TRBV12-3/TRBV12-4	-	TRBJ2-1	ASSPGTGPF
TRBV7-6	many	TRBJ2-7	ASSLVTGDYEQY
TRBV9	once	TRBJ2-1	ASSEHRGSYNEQF
TRBV6-1	-	TRBJ2-5	SVKKTQY
TRBV7-6	-	TRBJ2-1	ASSPRGIRNEQF
TRBV9	-	TRBJ1-2	ASSSGTGDDRNYGYT
TRBV27	-	TRBJ1-4	ASSNLLGDNEKLF
TRBV7-9	-	TRBJ2-3	ASSLGSAPTTDTQY
TRBV5-4	once	TRBJ1-2	ASTWDRGLGYGYT